Listed below are T cell receptor beta chains from one sample, sequenced in a study of cytomegalovirus exposure and HLA in healthy donors. Using immunoSEQ multiplex PCR, the repertoire was profiled, and TCRdb retains in-frame clones only, with some absent. The repertoire consists of roughly 250,000 clones, with just under 85% occurring once and the leading ten covering about 2%. Sequenced input: PBMCs. The source of these receptors is a woman in her 40s in good health and CMV-seropositive. Each CDR3 is given with its conserved first and last residue. A D gene is named only where the DNA matches it firmly. Clone size is shown for a subset of rows, as once, few, many or a class of expanded clone.

size: -; D: TRBD2; J: TRBJ2-2; V: TRBV2; DNA: TGTGCCAGCAGTGGACGAGCGGGATCGAACACCGGGGAGCTGTTTTTT; CDR3: CASSGRAGSNTGELFF
size: -; D: -; J: TRBJ2-1; V: TRBV30; DNA: TGTGCCTGGAGTCAGGGAGGCGAGCAGTTCTTC; CDR3: CAWSQGGEQFF
size: -; D: TRBD2; J: TRBJ2-1; V: TRBV30; DNA: TGTGCCTGGCTCTCGCCGGGACTAGTCCCAAATGAGCAGTTCTTC; CDR3: CAWLSPGLVPNEQFF
size: -; D: TRBD1; J: TRBJ2-7; V: TRBV2; DNA: TGTGCCAGCAGTGTCGGACAGGGACTCTACGAGCAGTACTTC; CDR3: CASSVGQGLYEQYF
size: once; D: TRBD2; J: TRBJ2-2; V: TRBV10-2; DNA: TGCGCCAGCACTCTAGCGGGAGGTTCGAACACCGGGGAGCTGTTTTTT; CDR3: CASTLAGGSNTGELFF
size: -; D: TRBD2; J: TRBJ2-1; V: TRBV11-2; DNA: TGTGCCAGCAGCTTAGGGCGGGGGACCTACTCCTACAATGAGCAGTTCTTC; CDR3: CASSLGRGTYSYNEQFF
size: -; D: -; J: TRBJ1-2; V: TRBV11-2; DNA: TGTGCCAGCAGCTTTACAGGAAGCTATGGCTACACCTTC; CDR3: CASSFTGSYGYTF
size: -; D: TRBD1; J: TRBJ1-5; V: TRBV7-6; DNA: TGTGCCAGCAGCTTAGGGACAGGGGAACAGCCCCAGCATTTT; CDR3: CASSLGTGEQPQHF
size: once; D: TRBD1; J: TRBJ2-5; V: TRBV25-1; DNA: TGTGCCAGCAGTGAAGGACAGGGGTTCCTAGAGACCCAGTACTTC; CDR3: CASSEGQGFLETQYF
size: few; D: -; J: TRBJ1-2; V: TRBV6-5; DNA: TGTGCCAGCAGAAAGAGGGCGGGGAACTATGGCTACACCTTC; CDR3: CASRKRAGNYGYTF
size: -; D: TRBD2; J: TRBJ2-7; V: TRBV6-1; DNA: TGTGCCAGCAGTCCATTAGCGGGAGGCCCCTACGAGCAGTACTTC; CDR3: CASSPLAGGPYEQYF
size: -; D: TRBD1; J: TRBJ1-1; V: TRBV27; DNA: TGTGCCAGCAGTAACATACGGGACAGCAACACTGAAGCTTTCTTT; CDR3: CASSNIRDSNTEAFF
size: once; D: -; J: TRBJ2-7; V: TRBV11-2; DNA: TGTGCCAGCAACGAGGGGTGGACAGCTACCTACGAGCAGTACTTC; CDR3: CASNEGWTATYEQYF
size: -; D: TRBD1; J: TRBJ2-5; V: TRBV6-6; DNA: TGTGCCAGCAGTTACCAGGGGGCGGGAGAGACCCAGTACTTC; CDR3: CASSYQGAGETQYF
size: -; D: TRBD2; J: TRBJ2-3; V: TRBV18; DNA: TGTGCCAGCTCACCACTTTCGACTAGTGGGAGGGCAGATACGCAGTATTTT; CDR3: CASSPLSTSGRADTQYF